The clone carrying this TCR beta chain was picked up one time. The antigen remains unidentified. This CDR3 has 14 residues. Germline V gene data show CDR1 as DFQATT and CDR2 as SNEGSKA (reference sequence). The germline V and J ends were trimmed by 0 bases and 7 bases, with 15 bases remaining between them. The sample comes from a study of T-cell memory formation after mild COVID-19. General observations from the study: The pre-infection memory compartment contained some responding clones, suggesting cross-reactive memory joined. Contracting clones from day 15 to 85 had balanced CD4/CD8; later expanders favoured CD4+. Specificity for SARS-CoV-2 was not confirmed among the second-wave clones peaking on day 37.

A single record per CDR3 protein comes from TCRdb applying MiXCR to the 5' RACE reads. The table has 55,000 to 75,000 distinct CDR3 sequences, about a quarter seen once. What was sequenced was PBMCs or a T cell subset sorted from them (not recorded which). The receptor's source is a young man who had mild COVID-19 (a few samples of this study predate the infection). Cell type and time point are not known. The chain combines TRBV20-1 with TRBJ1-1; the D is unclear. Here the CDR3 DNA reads TGCAGTGCTAGAGATGCGAGGCAGAAGTATGAAGCTTTCTTT. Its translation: CSARDARQKYEAFF.